This TCR beta chain is from a study of blood T cell repertoires in COVID-19. Study-level background: Samples representing acute and convalescent COVID-19 were sourced from the United States, Italy and Spain. In each case, the material was cDNA or gDNA derived from T cells, B-cell-depleted T cells, or PBMCs.

Assay: immunoSEQ multiplex PCR; the TCRdb copy retains only in-frame clones and omits some. This table has some 64,000 clones, about 88% appearing once. The CDR3 is 13 amino acids. Trimming took off 6 bases at V and 5 bases at J, with 13 bases between the two ends. Material for sequencing was peripheral blood. The receptor was isolated from a man between 65 and 79 years old with acute or convalescent COVID-19. This chain links TRBV12-3 or TRBV12-4 with TRBJ2-5; D is perhaps TRBD1 (6 bases). This CDR3 is CASSKTGLETQYF. The CDR3 region has the DNA TGTGCCAGCAGCAAAACAGGGTTGGAGACCCAGTACTTC.